The rows below give T cell receptor beta chains drawn from one sample of a study of Ad26.COV2.S vaccination and SARS-CoV-2 variants. This table comes from immunoSEQ multiplex PCR, and its TCRdb copy is limited to in-frame clones, with some not included. The sample carries 500,000 or so clones, roughly 89% recorded once. Specimen: peripheral blood, collected in a trial of Ad26.COV2.S vaccine versus placebo. Receptors originate from a person between 18 and 65 years old who received the Ad26.COV2.S COVID-19 vaccine or a placebo. Both conserved end residues are part of each CDR3. A D gene is named only where the DNA matches it firmly. Not all rows give a size; the values are once, few, many and, for expanded clones, a class.

CDR3	D	V	J	size
CASSRLTGGWETQYF	TRBD1	TRBV7-2	TRBJ2-5	-
CASSPTGGSTDTQYF	TRBD1	TRBV5-6	TRBJ2-3	-
CASSPLWGEQFF	-	TRBV3-1/TRBV3-2	TRBJ2-1	-
CASSLVETQYF	-	TRBV12-3/TRBV12-4	TRBJ2-5	-
CASSLQNTGKGEFF	-	TRBV27	TRBJ2-1	-
CSIYRGASEAFF	TRBD1	TRBV29-1	TRBJ1-1	-
CASSYFGETNEQFF	-	TRBV6-5	TRBJ2-1	-
CASRAGWDTEAFF	-	TRBV3-1/TRBV3-2	TRBJ1-1	once
CASSYLTGGNTEAFF	TRBD1	TRBV7-2	TRBJ1-1	-
CASSLIPGTGAAFNSPLHF	-	TRBV7-2	TRBJ1-6	few
CASSLEDGYQPQHF	-	TRBV9	TRBJ1-5	few
CASTLDRITGELFF	TRBD1	TRBV5-5	TRBJ2-2	-
CASSQESYLTDTQYF	-	TRBV3-1/TRBV3-2	TRBJ2-3	once
CASSLGLAGAPFF	TRBD2	TRBV14	TRBJ2-1	-
CAISEPSGSWNEQFF	TRBD2	TRBV10-3	TRBJ2-1	-
CASSPGVATDTQYF	-	TRBV9	TRBJ2-3	once
CASSFRQGAESSYEQYF	-	TRBV5-1	TRBJ2-7	-
CASSNGAPPQHF	-	TRBV27	TRBJ1-5	few
CASSPGHPEEGYGYTF	-	TRBV5-4	TRBJ1-2	-
CASSLRTSGGEQYF	TRBD2	TRBV5-1	TRBJ2-7	-
CASSLTYRITRTYEQYF	-	TRBV11-2	TRBJ2-7	-
CASNPTGAGGYTF	TRBD1	TRBV5-1	TRBJ1-2	-